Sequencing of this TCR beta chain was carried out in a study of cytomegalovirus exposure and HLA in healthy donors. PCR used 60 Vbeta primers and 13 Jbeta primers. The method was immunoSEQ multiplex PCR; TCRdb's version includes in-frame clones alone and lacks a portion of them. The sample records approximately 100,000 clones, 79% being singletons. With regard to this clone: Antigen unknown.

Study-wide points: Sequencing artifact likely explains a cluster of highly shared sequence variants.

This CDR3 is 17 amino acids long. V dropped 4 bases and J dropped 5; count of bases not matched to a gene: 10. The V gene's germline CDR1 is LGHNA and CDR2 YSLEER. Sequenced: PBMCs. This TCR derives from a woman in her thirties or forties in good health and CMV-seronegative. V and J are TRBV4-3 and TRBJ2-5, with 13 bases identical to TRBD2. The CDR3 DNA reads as TGCGCCAGCAGCCTCGGGACTAGCGGGACATACACCGAGACCCAGTACTTC. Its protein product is CASSLGTSGTYTETQYF.